This T cell receptor (beta chain) is from a study of T cell changes during pregnancy in multiple sclerosis. Germline V gene data show CDR1 as SGHRS and CDR2 as YFSETQ. There are 14 residues in the CDR3. V lost 3 bases to trimming and J lost 2 bases, with 12 bases between them. Measured with immunoSEQ multiplex PCR; TCRdb has only the in-frame clones, and not every one. The sample has around 56,000 clones, approximately 90% seen once. The chain carries TRBV5-1 and TRBJ2-7, with D perhaps TRBD2 (6 bases). The material sequenced was peripheral blood, taken in the first trimester of pregnancy. The sequence was obtained from a female donor in good health, enrolled as a control in a pregnancy study. The CDR3 bases are TGCGCCAGCAGCTCAGGCGGGGCCCCCTACGAGCAGTACTTC. This sequence encodes CASSSGGAPYEQYF.